The 2 T cell receptor beta chains presented below share a single source sample, sequenced in a study of vaccination and CD4 T cells after COVID-19 (dated by TCRdb to between 2021 and 2022). The receptor library was made with PCR. Sequencing was carried out with an Illumina iSeq 100. DNA from cultured CD4+ T cells underwent TCR sequencing with the Oncomine TCR Beta short-read assay at the Johns Hopkins FTIC core. Using fastp at Q25 and MiXCR, TCRdb reprocessed the public reads and kept productive beta chains. Each entry merges the rows of one CDR3 protein and shows their most common DNA and genes. For this sample the table gives 7,900 or so distinct CDR3 sequences, of which 45% to 50% were detected only once. In total, the top ten clones hold approximately 20% of the sample. In light of the paper, this sample's treatment or condition label describes: approximately nine-day PBMC culture with coronavirus spike peptide pools or control peptides (ViraFEST assay).

Their recognized antigens are unknown. The source material was CD4+ T cells from blood, cultured in vitro. These receptors were collected from a human donor who had recovered from COVID-19.

V usage is TRBV7-2 and J usage is TRBJ1-5; 8 bases map to TRBD1. The ends lost 6 bases at V and 7 bases at J; junction bases unmatched: 8. Germline values: CDR1 SGHTA, CDR2 FQGNSA. This CDR3 region has 14 residues. This CDR3 is CASSHGTGAQPQHF. The CDR3 coding sequence is TGTGCCAGCAGTCATGGGACAGGCGCCCAGCCCCAGCATTTT.

V gene TRBV5-1 combines with J gene TRBJ2-5, with D perhaps given as TRBD1 or TRBD2 (5 bases each). The germline gives CDR1 SGHRS, CDR2 YFSETQ. CDR3 length: 13 amino acids. Trimming removed 5 bases from V and 4 bases from J, with 12 bases in between. In DNA, the CDR3 is TGCGCCAGCAGGAGGGCAGGGCTAGAGACCCAGTACTTC. The encoded protein is CASRRAGLETQYF.